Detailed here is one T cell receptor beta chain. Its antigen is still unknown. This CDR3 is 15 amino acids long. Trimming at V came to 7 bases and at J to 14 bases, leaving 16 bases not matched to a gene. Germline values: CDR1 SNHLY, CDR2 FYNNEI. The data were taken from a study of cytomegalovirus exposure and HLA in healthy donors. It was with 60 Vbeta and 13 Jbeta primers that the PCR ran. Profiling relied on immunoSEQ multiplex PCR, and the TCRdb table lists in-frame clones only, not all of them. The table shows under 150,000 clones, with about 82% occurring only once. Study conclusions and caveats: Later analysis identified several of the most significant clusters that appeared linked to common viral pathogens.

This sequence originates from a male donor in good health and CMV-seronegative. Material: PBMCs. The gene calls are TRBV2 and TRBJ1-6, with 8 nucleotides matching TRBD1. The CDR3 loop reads CASTPNWTGLGSLHF. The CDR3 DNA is TGTGCCAGCACCCCGAACTGGACAGGGCTTGGTTCCCTCCACTTT. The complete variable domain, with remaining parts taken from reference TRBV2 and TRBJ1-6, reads EPEVTQTPSHQVTQMGQEVILRCVPISNHLYFYWYRQILGQKVEFLVSFYNNEISEKSEIFDDQFSVERPDGSNFTLKIRSTKLEDSAMYFCASTPNWTGLGSLHFGNGTRLTVT.